A single sample is the source of the 20 T cell receptor beta chains below, sequenced in a study of T cell repertoires in cytomegalovirus infection. These TCRs' antigens remain unknown. TCRdb reanalysed the reads using MiXCR and keeps one entry per CDR3 protein. The data show 450,000 to 600,000 distinct CDR3 sequences, more than 30% seen once. This specimen consisted of cultured PBMCs, obtained from culture after CMV antigen stimulation. Source of these receptors: a human donor in good health (CMV status not recorded). Some clones in this sample may be carry-over from other donors' samples.

This clonotype came up a few times. V usage is TRBV5-1 and J usage is TRBJ2-7, with D perhaps being TRBD1 or TRBD2 (5 bases each). With 4 bases removed from V and 5 bases from J, the gap between germline ends came to 22 bases. CDR3 length: 16 amino acids. Germline CDR1 and CDR2: SGHRS and YFSETQ. CDR3 residues: CASSDSSGTPGHEQYF. The CDR3 DNA follows: TGCGCCAGCAGCGACTCTTCCGGGACCCCGGGCCACGAGCAGTACTTC.

This clonotype was detected only a few times. J is TRBJ1-3 and V is TRBV7-2; no definite D call. With 4 bases removed from V and 1 base from J, the gap between germline ends came to 14 bases. This CDR3 region has 16 residues. Germline V lookup: CDR1 SGHTA, CDR2 FQGNSA. CDR3: CASSSKSVISGNTIYF. CDR3 nucleotide sequence: TGTGCCAGCAGCTCTAAATCGGTGATATCTGGAAACACCATATATTTT.

This clonotype was picked up a small number of times. The genes are TRBV7-2 and TRBJ2-7, with 9 bases fitting TRBD1. With V trimmed by 3 bases and J by 2 bases, 5 bases remained unmatched. Germline lookup yields CDR1 SGHTA and CDR2 FQGNSA. The CDR3 is 15 amino acids. The CDR3 reads CASSFGQGSAYEQYF. CDR3 bases: TGTGCCAGCAGCTTCGGACAGGGGTCGGCCTACGAGCAGTACTTC.

This clonotype was seen ten or more times. The rearrangement uses TRBV7-8 and TRBJ2-7, with TRBD1 matching over 7 bases. Germline V gives CDR1 SGHVS, CDR2 FQNEAQ. The V gene end was trimmed by 1 base and the J gene end by 1 base; junction bases not matched to a gene: 4. The CDR3 runs to 15 residues. The CDR3 region is CASSLGTGFSYEQYV. For the CDR3, the DNA is TGTGCCAGCAGCTTAGGGACAGGATTTTCCTACGAGCAGTACGTC.

This clonotype was seen repeatedly, ten times or more. V gene TRBV12-3 or TRBV12-4 combines with J gene TRBJ2-7; no definite D call. The CDR3 extends over 13 amino acids. Trimming pared 3 bases from V and 3 bases from J, leaving 9 bases between. CDR3 loop: CASSLVQNYEQYV. The CDR3 coding sequence is TGTGCCAGCAGTTTGGTACAGAACTACGAGCAGTACGTC.

The chain links TRBV2 to TRBJ2-1, with TRBD1 matching 7 bases. CDR1 and CDR2 (germline): SNHLY, FYNNEI. Trimming removed 1 base from V and 10 bases from J; junction bases left unmatched: 13. The CDR3 consists of 16 residues. The CDR3 sequence: CASSEGARGNPGEQFF. The CDR3 DNA follows: TGTGCCAGCAGTGAAGGGGCCAGGGGGAATCCGGGCGAGCAGTTCTTC.

The table lists this clonotype with a few counts. The rearrangement links TRBV7-2 to TRBJ1-2, with 10 bases fitting TRBD1. Germline loops: CDR1 SGHTA, CDR2 FQGNSA. CDR3 length equals 16 residues. V dropped 2 bases and J dropped 5; count of bases not matched to a gene: 8. In DNA form, the CDR3 reads TGTGCCAGCAGCTTATCTCCGGGACAGGGGTTTTATGGCTACACCTTC. Its translation is CASSLSPGQGFYGYTF.

A few counts support this clonotype. The rearrangement links TRBV6-1 to TRBJ2-1, with 8 bases matching TRBD1. The germline CDR1 and CDR2 sequences are MNHNS and SASEGT. The CDR3 has 13 residues. V shed 4 bases, J shed 9 bases, and the junction held 5 bases outside the gene matches. CDR3 in amino acids: CASSGTGYGEQFF. The DNA for the CDR3 is TGTGCCAGCAGTGGGACAGGGTACGGTGAGCAGTTCTTC.

V is TRBV27 and J is TRBJ2-7, with D perhaps TRBD1 (5 bases). Germline-derived CDR1 and CDR2 are MNHEY and SMNVEV (reference sequence). There are 13 residues in the CDR3. Trimming removed 2 bases from V and 5 bases from J, with 10 bases in between. CDR3 nucleotide sequence: TGTGCCAGCAGTTTAGGGGCTGGGGACGAGCAGTACTTC. This encodes CASSLGAGDEQYF.

The chain combines TRBV20-1 with TRBJ2-1; 7 bases line up with TRBD2. CDR1 DFQATT and CDR2 SNEGSKA come from the germline V gene (reference sequence). The junction had 4 bases not matched to a gene; V was cut back by 2 bases and J by 0 bases. The CDR3 is made up of 15 amino acids. CDR3 in DNA: TGCAGTGCTAGAATAACTAGCGCCTCCTACAATGAGCAGTTCTTC. Protein sequence: CSARITSASYNEQFF.

This rearrangement joins TRBV5-6 to TRBJ2-7; the D is unclear. Per germline, CDR1 SGHDT and CDR2 YYEEEE. This CDR3 region has 12 residues. V was cut by 2 bases and J by 4 bases, with 7 bases left in between. The CDR3, as DNA: TGTGCCAGCAGCTTCTCTGAATACGAGCAGTACTTC. Its protein product is CASSFSEYEQYF. The entire variable domain, with the rest obtained from reference TRBV5-6 and TRBJ2-7, is as follows: DAGVTQSPTHLIKTRGQQVTLRCSPKSGHDTVSWYQQALGQGPQFIFQYYEEEERQRGNFPDRFSGHQFPNYSSELNVNALLLGDSALYLCASSFSEYEQYFGPGTRLTVT.

The J gene is TRBJ2-7, the V gene TRBV10-3; 7 bases fit TRBD2. The V segment lost 10 bases and the J segment 0 bases; nucleotides outside the gene matches: 9. The germline CDR1 and CDR2 sequences are ENHRY and SYGVKD. The CDR3 spans 14 residues. In nucleotides, the CDR3 is TGTGCCACAGGACTAGGCGAGAGCTCCTACGAGCAGTACGTC. Protein product: CATGLGESSYEQYV.

V usage is TRBV28 and J usage is TRBJ2-7; D could derive from TRBD1 or TRBD2 (5 bases each). Germline CDR1 reads MDHEN; CDR2 reads SYDVKM. V was cut by 10 bases and J by 5 bases, with 18 bases left in between. This CDR3 has 13 amino acids. The CDR3 here is CATPGTASHEQYF. DNA for the CDR3: TGTGCCACCCCCGGGACCGCGTCCCACGAGCAGTACTTC.

This clonotype was seen more than once but under ten times. The chain has TRBV5-1 and TRBJ2-4; D not resolved. V was trimmed by 4 bases and J by 9 bases, leaving 14 bases between them. The CDR3 contains 13 residues. The germline CDR1 and CDR2 sequences are SGHRS and YFSETQ. The CDR3 DNA sequence: TGCGCCAGCAGCGGAGACGGTTTGGGCATTCAGTACTTC. This encodes CASSGDGLGIQYF.

The chain couples TRBV7-7 to TRBJ2-1; tentative D call: TRBD1 (7 bases). CDR1 and CDR2 from the germline V gene are SSHAT and FNYEAQ (reference sequence). V lost 5 bases and J 9 bases, leaving 11 bases between the germline ends. The CDR3 has 12 amino acids. The CDR3 spells CASSPGGTEQFF. CDR3 DNA sequence: TGTGCCAGCAGCCCAGGGGGGACTGAGCAGTTCTTC.

This clonotype was counted between two and nine times. The chain has TRBV20-1 and TRBJ2-3, with 9 bases identical to TRBD1. Germline CDR1 is DFQATT and CDR2 is SNEGSKA (reference sequence). This CDR3 spans 15 amino acids. Germline trimming cut 6 bases from V and 1 base from J; bases unmatched to any gene: 8. The CDR3 DNA is TGCAGTGCCCCGGGACAGGGATGGGGCACAGATACGCAGTATTTT. The encoded protein is CSAPGQGWGTDTQYF.

This chain uses TRBV20-1 with TRBJ2-1; 14 bases are a match to TRBD2. Germline V CDR1 and CDR2: DFQATT, SNEGSKA (reference sequence). This CDR3 comprises 12 residues. CDR3 nucleotide sequence: TGCAGCGGGACTAGCGGGAGAAATGAGCAGTTCTTC. Its translation is CSGTSGRNEQFF.

This clonotype came up a few times. The chain couples TRBV19 to TRBJ2-1; 7 bases match TRBD2. This CDR3 spans 14 amino acids. J lost 0 bases, V lost 10 bases, and 6 bases had no gene match. CDR1 and CDR2 (germline): LNHDA, SQIVND (reference sequence). For the CDR3, the DNA is TGTGCCACAGACGGGGGGAGCTCCTACAATGAGCAGTTCTTC. As protein: CATDGGSSYNEQFF.

J is TRBJ2-2 and V is TRBV12-3 or TRBV12-4; 15 bases match TRBD2. J lost 2 bases, V lost 6 bases, and 10 bases had no gene match. This CDR3 spans 19 amino acids. The CDR3 DNA is TGTGCCAGCAGCCGCGGGACTAGCGGGAGGTCGTACAACACCGGGGAGCTGTTTTTT. The encoded protein is CASSRGTSGRSYNTGELFF.

This clonotype has just a few counts. This chain links TRBV7-6 with TRBJ2-2; D perhaps matches TRBD2 (7 bases). From germline, CDR1 is SGHVS and CDR2 FNYEAQ. The length of the CDR3 is 17 residues. The germline V and J ends were trimmed by 3 bases and 4 bases, with 18 bases remaining between them. This CDR3 reads CASSFRGRERSTGELFF. The CDR3, as DNA: TGTGCCAGCAGCTTTCGGGGGCGGGAGAGAAGCACCGGGGAGCTGTTTTTT.